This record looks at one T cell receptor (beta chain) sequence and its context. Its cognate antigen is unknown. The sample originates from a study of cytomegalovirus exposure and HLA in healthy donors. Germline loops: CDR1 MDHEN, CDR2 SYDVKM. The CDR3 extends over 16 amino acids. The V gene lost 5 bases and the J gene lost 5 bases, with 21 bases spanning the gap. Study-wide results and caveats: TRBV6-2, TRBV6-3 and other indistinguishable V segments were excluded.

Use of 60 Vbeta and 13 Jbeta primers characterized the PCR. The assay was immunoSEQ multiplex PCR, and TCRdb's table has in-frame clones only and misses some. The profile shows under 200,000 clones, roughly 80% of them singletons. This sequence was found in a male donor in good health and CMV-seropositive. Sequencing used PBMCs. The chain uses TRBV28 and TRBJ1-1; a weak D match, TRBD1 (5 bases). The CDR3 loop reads CASSPPVLRGRTEAFF. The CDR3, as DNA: TGTGCCAGCAGTCCGCCCGTTCTTAGGGGTCGGACTGAAGCTTTCTTT.